This T cell receptor (beta chain) originates from a study of tumor-infiltrating lymphocytes in oesophageal squamous cell carcinoma. In TCRdb, the PCR reads were re-called with MiXCR into one record per CDR3 protein. The sample holds approximately 17,000 distinct CDR3 sequences, approximately 43% seen once. This clonotype was observed at least ten times. Per the germline V gene, CDR1 is SGHVS and CDR2 is FQNEAQ. This CDR3 region has 18 residues. The genes are TRBV7-8 and TRBJ2-1; D is undetermined. The last part of the DNA fits TRBJ2-7 better; the J call may be wrong. This TCR was sampled from a female donor with esophageal squamous cell carcinoma. Material for sequencing was blood. CDR3 nucleotide sequence: TGTGCCAGCAGCTCCCGAAAAAAGATAAATGGTTCCTACAATGAGCAGTACTTC. Encoded protein: CASSSRKKINGSYNEQYF.